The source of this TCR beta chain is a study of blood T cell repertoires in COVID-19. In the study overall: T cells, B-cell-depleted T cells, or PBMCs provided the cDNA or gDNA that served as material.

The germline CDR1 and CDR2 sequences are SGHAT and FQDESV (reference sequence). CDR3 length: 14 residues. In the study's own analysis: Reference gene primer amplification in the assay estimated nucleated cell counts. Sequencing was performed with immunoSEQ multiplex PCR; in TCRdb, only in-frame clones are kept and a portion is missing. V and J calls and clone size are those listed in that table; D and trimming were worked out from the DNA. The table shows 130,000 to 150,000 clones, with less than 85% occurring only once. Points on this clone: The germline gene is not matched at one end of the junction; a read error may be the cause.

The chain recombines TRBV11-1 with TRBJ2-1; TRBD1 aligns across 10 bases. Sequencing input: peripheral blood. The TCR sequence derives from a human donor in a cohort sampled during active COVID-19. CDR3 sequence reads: CASGLGQGYNEQFF. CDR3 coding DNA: TGTGCCAGCGGCTTGGGACAGGGGTACAATGAGCAGTTCTTC.